Listed below are T cell receptor beta chains from one sample, sequenced in a study of PD-L1 blockade in urothelial cancer. Only in-frame clones appear in the TCRdb table, and some are missing; sequencing was by immunoSEQ multiplex PCR. The repertoire includes 55,000 to 80,000 clones, about 86% of them detected once, and 14% to 15% sits in the top ten. The material was PBMCs, obtained around atezolizumab (anti-PD-L1) treatment. The receptors come from a man between 60 and 75 years old with urothelial cancer. Both conserved end residues are part of each CDR3. A D gene is named only where the DNA matches it firmly.

CDR3 DNA	CDR3 protein	V gene	J gene	D gene	CDR3 length
TGTGCCAGTAGTACGGACAGGGCGCAGCCCCAGCATTTT	CASSTDRAQPQHF	TRBV19	TRBJ1-5	TRBD1	13
TGTGCCAGCAGCTTAGTCTTTCCATCGATCAGGGAGCAGTACTTC	CASSLVFPSIREQYF	TRBV11-3	TRBJ2-7	-	15
TGTGCCACCACCCCGGACAGGGCCAATCAGCCCCAGCATTTT	CATTPDRANQPQHF	TRBV15	TRBJ1-5	TRBD1	14
TGTGCCAGCTCACTCGCCGGGACAGGGGACGAGCAGTACTTC	CASSLAGTGDEQYF	TRBV18	TRBJ2-7	TRBD1	14
TGTGCCAGCATCCGGGGGACCAGCACAGATACGCAGTATTTT	CASIRGTSTDTQYF	TRBV6-1	TRBJ2-3	-	14
TGTGCCAGCAGCTTGTCTAGTGTTTACAATGAGCAGTTCTTC	CASSLSSVYNEQFF	TRBV11-2	TRBJ2-1	-	14
TGTGCCAGTAGCCGACAGGGGTCAACCTACGAGCAGTACTTC	CASSRQGSTYEQYF	TRBV19	TRBJ2-7	TRBD1	14
TGTGCCAGCAGCTTGGGTGTGGCGGGGGGTCCATCGAGGGGGCAGTACTTC	CASSLGVAGGPSRGQYF	TRBV5-5	TRBJ2-7	TRBD2	17
TGTGCCAGTAGTATCCAGCGGGGGGCGGGAGAGACCCAGTACTTC	CASSIQRGAGETQYF	TRBV19	TRBJ2-5	TRBD2	15
TGTGCCAGCGACCGACTAGCGGGTATTACAGATACGCAGTATTTT	CASDRLAGITDTQYF	TRBV2	TRBJ2-3	TRBD2	15
TGTGCCAGCAGTTACATCGGGGACAGTCGTAATTCACCCCTCCACTTT	CASSYIGDSRNSPLHF	TRBV6-6	TRBJ1-6	TRBD1	16